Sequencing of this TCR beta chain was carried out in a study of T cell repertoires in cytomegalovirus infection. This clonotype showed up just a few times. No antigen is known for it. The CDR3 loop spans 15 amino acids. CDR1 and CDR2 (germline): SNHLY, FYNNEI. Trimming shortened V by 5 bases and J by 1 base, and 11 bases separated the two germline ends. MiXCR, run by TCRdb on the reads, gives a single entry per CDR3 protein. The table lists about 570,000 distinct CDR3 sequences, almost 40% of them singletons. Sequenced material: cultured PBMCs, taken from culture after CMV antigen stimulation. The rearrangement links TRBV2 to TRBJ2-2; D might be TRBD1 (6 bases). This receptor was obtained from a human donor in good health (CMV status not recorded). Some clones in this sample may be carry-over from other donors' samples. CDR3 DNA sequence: TGTGCCAGCAGTTTGGCAGGGGAGAACACCGGGGAGCTGTTTTTT. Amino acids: CASSLAGENTGELFF.